The present T cell receptor beta chain was sequenced within a study of blood T cell repertoires in COVID-19. In the study overall: The analysed material was cDNA or gDNA that came from T cells, B-cell-depleted T cells, or PBMCs.

Participants were aged roughly 18 to 89 years from approximately 24 US areas. Participants reported their clinical history, and cohort assignment relied on those reports. Recovery meant two consecutive negative NP/OP PCR tests, professional clearance, or resolved symptoms. This clone has just one count. V gave up 9 bases and J gave up 4 bases, with 18 bases separating them. Looked up from germline, CDR1 is LNHDA and CDR2 is SQIVND (reference sequence). The length of the CDR3 is 14 residues. The method was immunoSEQ multiplex PCR; TCRdb's version includes in-frame clones alone and lacks a portion of them. The data hold about 290,000 clones, with 89% observed a single time.

The source material was PBMCs or T cells enriched from blood (not recorded which). The sequence was obtained from a woman aged 40-49 years who had recovered from COVID-19. The chain is built from TRBV19 and TRBJ1-1; no clear D gene. CDR3 sequence (DNA): TGTGCCAGCCGAACGCAGGCCCTCGGCACTGAAGCTTTCTTT. Translated: CASRTQALGTEAFF.